This T cell receptor beta chain was sequenced during a study of T cells expressing NK-cell markers. About the study: Sorted CD3+CD56-NKG2C+, CD3+CD56+NKG2C- and CD3+CD56+NKG2C+ T cells were the source of the TCR beta repertoires. Study outcomes and limitations: For a handful of donors, the dominant NKG2C+ clonotypes made up about 1.0-7.5% of their CD8+ T cells. For a handful of donors, these clonotypes were likewise the leading ones in the CD3+CD56-NKG2C+ fraction.

TCRdb derives one entry per CDR3 protein from the 5' RACE reads, leaving out DNA. Found here are over 250,000 distinct CDR3 sequences; the top ten clones hold 4% to 4.5%. Concerning this clonotype: No antigen is known for it.

Germline CDR1 is SGDLS and CDR2 is YYNGEE. The CDR3 extends over 16 amino acids. This chain links TRBV9 with TRBJ1-6; TCRdb indicates TRBD1, and absent DNA this call remains unverified. Sequenced: blood T cells: a sorted CD56 or NKG2C T cell subset, CD4+ or CD8+ T cells, or bulk PBMC T cells (not recorded which). The clonotype originates from a woman aged 18-70 years in good health. The CDR3 spells CASSPVLSGGPPTLHF.